The rows below give T cell receptor beta chains drawn from one sample of a study of cytomegalovirus exposure and HLA in healthy donors. The table came from immunoSEQ multiplex PCR; TCRdb's copy has only in-frame clones and leaves some out. The table includes roughly 120,000 clones, 70% to 80% detected once. Material: PBMCs. These receptors all come from a woman between 40 and 50 years old in good health and CMV-seropositive. The CDR3 runs from the conserved cysteine through the conserved F or W. The D gene is left open where the match is weak. Rows may omit the clone size; those that give it use once, few, many or a size class.

V gene: TRBV15
J gene: TRBJ2-5
clone size: -
D gene: -
CDR3 DNA: TGTGCCACCAGCAGAGGGCGACAGGTTCAAGAGACCCAGTACTTC
CDR3 protein: CATSRGRQVQETQYF

V gene: TRBV29-1
J gene: TRBJ2-1
clone size: -
D gene: -
CDR3 DNA: TGCAGCGTTGACGAGGGAGGGGGGTACAATGAGCAGTTCTTC
CDR3 protein: CSVDEGGGYNEQFF

V gene: TRBV4-1
J gene: TRBJ2-2
clone size: -
D gene: TRBD2
CDR3 DNA: TGCGCCAGCAGCCAACAAGGGGGGACTAGCGGGGGGGTAAACACCGGGGAGCTGTTTTTT
CDR3 protein: CASSQQGGTSGGVNTGELFF

V gene: TRBV5-6
J gene: TRBJ1-2
clone size: -
D gene: TRBD1
CDR3 DNA: TGTGCCAGCAGCTTGGGAGGACAGGCACCTTTAAGCGGCTACACCTTC
CDR3 protein: CASSLGGQAPLSGYTF

V gene: TRBV9
J gene: TRBJ2-1
clone size: -
D gene: -
CDR3 DNA: TGTGCCAGCAGCGTAGGAGCGTCAGCGGGCTACAATGAGCAGTTCTTC
CDR3 protein: CASSVGASAGYNEQFF

V gene: TRBV11-2
J gene: TRBJ2-2
clone size: -
D gene: -
CDR3 DNA: TGTGCCAGCAGCTTAGGCAGAAACACCGGGGAGCTGTTTTTT
CDR3 protein: CASSLGRNTGELFF

V gene: TRBV6-1
J gene: TRBJ2-3
clone size: -
D gene: -
CDR3 DNA: TGTGCCAGCAGGGATCAAAGGGCGGGTACAGATACGCAGTATTTT
CDR3 protein: CASRDQRAGTDTQYF

V gene: TRBV7-3
J gene: TRBJ2-7
clone size: once
D gene: TRBD2
CDR3 DNA: TGTGCCAGCAGCCCTCATGGACTAGCGGGAGACGACGAGCAGTACTTC
CDR3 protein: CASSPHGLAGDDEQYF

V gene: TRBV18
J gene: TRBJ2-1
clone size: -
D gene: TRBD2
CDR3 DNA: TGTGCCAGCTCACCATCGCGAGCGGGGCGGTATGAGCAGTTCTTC
CDR3 protein: CASSPSRAGRYEQFF

V gene: TRBV2
J gene: TRBJ2-3
clone size: -
D gene: TRBD2
CDR3 DNA: TGTGCCAGCGGGACTAGCGGGAGCACAGATACGCAGTATTTT
CDR3 protein: CASGTSGSTDTQYF

V gene: TRBV19
J gene: TRBJ2-1
clone size: -
D gene: TRBD2
CDR3 DNA: TGTGCCAGTAGGGGGCTAGCGGTTGGGGACGAGCAGTTCTTC
CDR3 protein: CASRGLAVGDEQFF

V gene: TRBV4-3
J gene: TRBJ1-2
clone size: -
D gene: TRBD1
CDR3 DNA: TGCGCCAGCAGCCAGTTATGGGACAGAACTAACTATGGCTACACCTTC
CDR3 protein: CASSQLWDRTNYGYTF

V gene: TRBV2
J gene: TRBJ1-1
clone size: -
D gene: -
CDR3 DNA: TGTGCCAGCAGTGTATCGGGGCCCGGGAGCACTGAAGCTTTCTTT
CDR3 protein: CASSVSGPGSTEAFF

V gene: TRBV6-5
J gene: TRBJ1-2
clone size: -
D gene: -
CDR3 DNA: TGTGCCAGCAGACAGGGAAGAGGCTACACCTTC
CDR3 protein: CASRQGRGYTF

V gene: TRBV18
J gene: TRBJ2-7
clone size: -
D gene: TRBD2
CDR3 DNA: TGTGCCAGCTCACTTGGCGGGAGGAGGGCGAGCTCCTACGAGCAGTACTTC
CDR3 protein: CASSLGGRRASSYEQYF

V gene: TRBV4-1
J gene: TRBJ2-1
clone size: -
D gene: TRBD2
CDR3 DNA: TGCGCCAGCAGCCAGACTAGCGGGGGGTTAAATGAGCAGTTCTTC
CDR3 protein: CASSQTSGGLNEQFF

V gene: TRBV5-4
J gene: TRBJ1-2
clone size: -
D gene: TRBD1
CDR3 DNA: TGTGCCAGCAGCTCGGACAGGGGGCGATGGGGCTACACCTTC
CDR3 protein: CASSSDRGRWGYTF

V gene: TRBV5-6
J gene: TRBJ1-2
clone size: few
D gene: -
CDR3 DNA: TGTGCCAGCAGCCCTATACTGGCGGAGGTCGCTGGCTACACCTTC
CDR3 protein: CASSPILAEVAGYTF

V gene: TRBV19
J gene: TRBJ2-7
clone size: -
D gene: -
CDR3 DNA: TGTGCCCCTAGGCCGGTTCGCGCGGTCAGGGGAAAGTCCTACGAGCAGTACTTC
CDR3 protein: CAPRPVRAVRGKSYEQYF

V gene: TRBV19
J gene: TRBJ1-1
clone size: few
D gene: -
CDR3 DNA: TGTGCCACTTTGGCTGGGCAACTGAACACTGAAGCTTTCTTT
CDR3 protein: CATLAGQLNTEAFF

V gene: TRBV4-1
J gene: TRBJ2-3
clone size: -
D gene: -
CDR3 DNA: TGCGCCAGCAGCCAAGATAAACTAGTAGGGTACGCAGATACGCAGTATTTT
CDR3 protein: CASSQDKLVGYADTQYF

V gene: TRBV18
J gene: TRBJ2-7
clone size: -
D gene: TRBD1
CDR3 DNA: TGTGCCAGCTCACCAAGACAGGGGGGCTCCTACGAGCAGTACTTC
CDR3 protein: CASSPRQGGSYEQYF

V gene: TRBV27
J gene: TRBJ2-1
clone size: -
D gene: TRBD1
CDR3 DNA: TGTGCCAGCAGCCAGACAGGGGGTTACAATGAGCAGTTCTTC
CDR3 protein: CASSQTGGYNEQFF

V gene: TRBV5-6
J gene: TRBJ2-3
clone size: -
D gene: -
CDR3 DNA: TGTGCCAGCAGCAGCGGGACAGGCGGCACAGATACGCAGTATTTT
CDR3 protein: CASSSGTGGTDTQYF

V gene: TRBV4-2
J gene: TRBJ1-2
clone size: few
D gene: -
CDR3 DNA: TGTGCCAGCAGCCAGGCCCTGGCAACCGCCCAGGGGTATGGCTACACCTTC
CDR3 protein: CASSQALATAQGYGYTF